One TCR beta chain is described in this entry. Its antigen is still unknown. Being one base from a much bigger clone, this may be a read error. The source of the sample is a study of tumor and adjacent non-tumor tissue in lung cancer. Background on the study: Patients comprised over 9 adenocarcinoma, a couple of squamous cell carcinoma and 1 small cell lung cancer. The patients, about nine men and several women, were about 31 to 80 with stage I to III disease. Findings and caveats of the study: Tumor repertoires had a smaller top 100 clone share than normal lung.

The template was RNA from unsorted bulk tissue. The normal lung tissue was taken more than 3 cm from the tumor edge. The CDR3 contains 12 residues. Germline V gene lookup returns CDR1 SEHNR and CDR2 FQNEAQ (reference sequence). Three rounds of nested PCR, following a modified ARM-PCR protocol, produced the TCRbeta library. Via MiXCR, TCRdb re-called the multiplex PCR reads, giving one row per CDR3 protein. The sample consists of about 76,000 distinct CDR3 sequences, around 80% of them appearing once. The chain uses TRBV7-9 and TRBJ2-7; D perhaps matches TRBD1 (5 bases). The clonotype comes from a man aged 60-69 years with non-small cell lung cancer. Material for sequencing was distant non-tumor lung tissue. The CDR3 DNA reads as TGTGCCAGCAGCCCGGACAACTACGAGCGGTACTTC. Translated, it gives CASSPDNYERYF.